A selection of T cell receptor beta chains follows, all from one sample in a study of cytomegalovirus exposure and HLA in healthy donors. Some clones are missing from TCRdb's copy, which holds only in-frame ones; the method was immunoSEQ multiplex PCR. The data contain around 130,000 clones, about 79% of them singletons. The sample taken for sequencing was PBMCs. These receptors originate from a woman aged 18-29 years in good health and CMV-seropositive. Both conserved end residues are part of each CDR3. D genes are given only for firm matches. Expanded clones get a size class; other rows say once, few or many, or leave the size out.

CDR3nt | CDR3aa | d_gene | j_gene | abundance | v_gene
TGTGCCAGCAGTCTGGACAGGGCTGTTAACACTGAAGCTTTCTTT | CASSLDRAVNTEAFF | TRBD1 | TRBJ1-1 | . | TRBV6-5
TGTGCCAGCAGCTTAGGGACACGAAGAGATGAGCAGTTCTTC | CASSLGTRRDEQFF | . | TRBJ2-1 | . | TRBV5-4
TGCGCCAGCAGTGAGACAGGGGGCAACATTCAGTACTTC | CASSETGGNIQYF | TRBD1 | TRBJ2-4 | . | TRBV10-1
TGTGCCACCAGCAGAGGAAGACAGGGGACGGGAGCTTTCTTT | CATSRGRQGTGAFF | TRBD1 | TRBJ1-1 | . | TRBV15
TGTGCCAGCAGCTTAGGCGAGGGCGGGGGGGGGAGTGAGCAGTTCTTC | CASSLGEGGGGSEQFF | TRBD2 | TRBJ2-1 | . | TRBV7-6
TGTGCCAGCAGCGGACAGAGCGGGGGCGGCTACACCTTC | CASSGQSGGGYTF | . | TRBJ1-2 | . | TRBV11-2
TGTGCCTCGCGGATCGCTAGCACAGATACGCAGTATTTT | CASRIASTDTQYF | . | TRBJ2-3 | . | TRBV15
TGTGCCAGCAGCTTAGGGGACTTACCCGCCGAGCAGTACTTC | CASSLGDLPAEQYF | . | TRBJ2-7 | . | TRBV7-6
TGTGCCAGCAGCTTACTGGGGGGGAACACTGAAGCTTTCTTT | CASSLLGGNTEAFF | . | TRBJ1-1 | . | TRBV7-6
TGTGCCAGCAGCTTAGCGGGATCCCGACAGGGTACTTACGAGCAGTACTTC | CASSLAGSRQGTYEQYF | TRBD1 | TRBJ2-7 | once | TRBV7-6
TGTGCCAGCAGCCTTGGCAGGCTTACCTACGAGCAGTACTTC | CASSLGRLTYEQYF | . | TRBJ2-7 | . | TRBV27
TGTGCCAGCAGTGATCGAGGGCAGGGGCGGGATACGCAGTATTTT | CASSDRGQGRDTQYF | . | TRBJ2-3 | few | TRBV6-1
TGTGCCACCAGCAGAGATCAGGGGGCTTTTATCTACGAGCAGTACTTC | CATSRDQGAFIYEQYF | TRBD1 | TRBJ2-7 | . | TRBV15
TGTGCCAGCAGCACTAGCGGGGGGACAGATACGCAGTATTTT | CASSTSGGTDTQYF | TRBD2 | TRBJ2-3 | once | TRBV7-2
TGTGCCAGCAGCCAGAGGGGACAGGGAATCCACGAGCAGTACTTC | CASSQRGQGIHEQYF | TRBD1 | TRBJ2-7 | . | TRBV7-9
TGTGCCAGCAGTCTGGGAGGAAGTGGGACCGGGGAGCTGTTTTTT | CASSLGGSGTGELFF | . | TRBJ2-2 | few | TRBV27
TGTGCCAGTAGTTCCGGACAGGGGGCTGAAGCTTTCTTT | CASSSGQGAEAFF | TRBD1 | TRBJ1-1 | . | TRBV19
TGTGCCAGCACTCTAGACAGGGGGTCGGGGGCCAACGTCCTGACTTTC | CASTLDRGSGANVLTF | TRBD1 | TRBJ2-6 | . | TRBV2
TGTGCCAGCTCACCACCAGGGGTTGGCACAGATACGCAGTATTTT | CASSPPGVGTDTQYF | . | TRBJ2-3 | . | TRBV18
TGTGCCAGCAGTTACTACGGACAGGGACAAGAGACCCAGTACTTC | CASSYYGQGQETQYF | TRBD1 | TRBJ2-5 | . | TRBV6-5
TGTGCCAGCAGCGAAGAAGGGGATGGCACAGATACGCAGTATTTT | CASSEEGDGTDTQYF | . | TRBJ2-3 | . | TRBV9
TGCGCCAGCAGCCAACCGAAGGACAGAGGGTATGGCTACACCTTC | CASSQPKDRGYGYTF | . | TRBJ1-2 | . | TRBV4-1
TGTGCCAGCTCTCTCACTCAGGAATACAATCAGCCCCAGCATTTT | CASSLTQEYNQPQHF | . | TRBJ1-5 | . | TRBV18
TGTGCCAGCAGTGAGACAGGGGGCAACTATGGCTACACCTTC | CASSETGGNYGYTF | TRBD1 | TRBJ1-2 | . | TRBV6-1
TGTGCCAGCAGCTCAACAGGGTACGAGCAGTACTTC | CASSSTGYEQYF | . | TRBJ2-7 | . | TRBV7-9
TGCGCCAGCAGCCAGGGAGGGACTAGTTCTTATTTT | CASSQGGTSSYF | TRBD2 | TRBJ2-3 | . | TRBV4-1
TGTGCCAGCAGGTCAATAGGGAGGGGAACTGGAGCTTTCTTT | CASRSIGRGTGAFF | . | TRBJ1-1 | . | TRBV14
TGCGCCAGCAGTTCCCCGGACTTAACCGGGGAGCTGTTTTTT | CASSSPDLTGELFF | . | TRBJ2-2 | . | TRBV5-1
TGTGCCACCAGCAGGAGAGATACGCAGTATTTT | CATSRRDTQYF | . | TRBJ2-3 | . | TRBV15
TGTTCCAGCAGCTCACAGTGGGAGACCCAGTACTTC | CSSSSQWETQYF | . | TRBJ2-5 | . | TRBV7-9
TGCGCCAGCAGCTTGGTAGGACTAGCGGGGGGAAACACCGGGGAGCTGTTTTTT | CASSLVGLAGGNTGELFF | TRBD2 | TRBJ2-2 | . | TRBV5-1
TGCGCCAGCAGCTTGGGAGGGACAGGGGATCAGCCCCAGCATTTT | CASSLGGTGDQPQHF | TRBD1 | TRBJ1-5 | . | TRBV5-1
TGTGCCAGCAGTCGCCTGGACAACGAGCAGTACTTC | CASSRLDNEQYF | . | TRBJ2-7 | . | TRBV6-5
TGTGCCAGCAGCTCCGACAGCCGTTTCTCCTACGAGCAGTACTTC | CASSSDSRFSYEQYF | . | TRBJ2-7 | . | TRBV11-2
TGTGCCAGCAGTGAGAGTCCTGGGAACACTGAAGCTTTCTTT | CASSESPGNTEAFF | . | TRBJ1-1 | few | TRBV25-1
TGTGCCAGCAGGACGGGGGGGTACACTGAAGCTTTCTTT | CASRTGGYTEAFF | . | TRBJ1-1 | . | TRBV6-6
TGTGCCAGCAGCTGGGATAGCGGGCAAGAGACCCAGTACTTC | CASSWDSGQETQYF | TRBD2 | TRBJ2-5 | . | TRBV5-6
TGTGCCTGGAGCGGGGACTCAGGCACCAGGGAGCTGTTTTTT | CAWSGDSGTRELFF | . | TRBJ2-2 | once | TRBV30
TGTGCCAGCAGTTCCAGGGAGGCCTACGAGCAGTACTTC | CASSSREAYEQYF | . | TRBJ2-7 | . | TRBV6-1
TGTGCCAGCAGTGGGCCCCGCTCTTCCTCCTACAATGAGCAGTTCTTC | CASSGPRSSSYNEQFF | . | TRBJ2-1 | . | TRBV6-1
TGTGCCAGTAGCCAGCGGGAGGTGAACACTGAAGCTTTCTTT | CASSQREVNTEAFF | . | TRBJ1-1 | once | TRBV19
TGTGCCAGCAGCACAAGGTTGGCGGGGGGTCAAGAGACCCAGTACTTC | CASSTRLAGGQETQYF | TRBD2 | TRBJ2-5 | . | TRBV13
TGTGCCAGCAGTTATTCCTTCGGGTTCAATCAGCCCCAGCATTTT | CASSYSFGFNQPQHF | . | TRBJ1-5 | few | TRBV27
TGTGCCAGCAGACCTACCGGGACACCAACCTACGAGCAGTACTTC | CASRPTGTPTYEQYF | . | TRBJ2-7 | . | TRBV28
TGTGCTAGCAGCTACGGGACTTTTACAGATACGCAGTATTTT | CASSYGTFTDTQYF | . | TRBJ2-3 | . | TRBV7-7
TGTGCCAGCAGTGATGAGGGTAGCTCCTACAATGAGCAGTTCTTC | CASSDEGSSYNEQFF | . | TRBJ2-1 | . | TRBV6-1
TGTGCCAGCAGCACCCGACTAGCCTCCTACGAGCAGTACTTC | CASSTRLASYEQYF | TRBD2 | TRBJ2-7 | . | TRBV11-2
TGTGCCAGCAGTGACTCGACTGGCGGGGAGCTGTTTTTT | CASSDSTGGELFF | . | TRBJ2-2 | . | TRBV6-4
TGTGCCAGCAGTGAAGGGACAGGGGGGGGTAGTGAGCAGTTCTTC | CASSEGTGGGSEQFF | TRBD1 | TRBJ2-1 | . | TRBV25-1
TGTGCCAGCAGCCCTAAAGGGGCACCTGGAAACACCATATATTTT | CASSPKGAPGNTIYF | . | TRBJ1-3 | . | TRBV7-6